This T cell receptor beta chain was captured by sequencing in a study of human T cells and chemical hapten exposure. The overall study: The variation in per-sample TCR yields arose mainly from small differences in pooled library volumes.

TCRdb analysed the RACE reads with MiXCR anew, one entry per CDR3 protein. The sample lists roughly 90,000 distinct CDR3 sequences; about a tenth were seen once. Time point meaning: patch test 3, about 24 weeks after DPC sensitization. Specified treatment: therapeutic diphenylcyclopropenone sensitization with weekly scalp DPC. Only after blood had been drawn was each patch test applied. This clonotype was detected ten times or more. The CDR3 consists of 17 residues. J lost 2 bases, V lost 4 bases, and 12 bases had no gene match. The germline V gene has CDR1 SGHNT and CDR2 YYREEE (reference sequence). The sample here was whole blood, taken in connection with sensitization to the hapten diphenylcyclopropenone (DPC). The gene calls are TRBV5-4 and TRBJ2-7; 10 bases map to TRBD2. This clonotype originated in a woman aged 30 to 39 with alopecia areata. Some clones in this sample may be carry-over from other donors' samples. The chain's CDR3 is CASSMKRSGRGTYEQYF. The CDR3 nucleotides are TGTGCCAGCAGCATGAAAAGGAGCGGGAGGGGGACCTACGAGCAGTACTTC.